The 28 T cell receptor beta chains presented below share a single source sample, sequenced in a study of blood T cell repertoires in COVID-19. Assay: immunoSEQ multiplex PCR; the TCRdb copy retains only in-frame clones and omits some. The data hold approximately 470,000 clones, with 70% to 90% observed a single time. Sequencing was done on a sample of peripheral blood. These receptor sequences come from a human donor in a cohort sampled during active COVID-19.

The V call is TRBV28, the J call TRBJ1-5, with D tentatively TRBD1 (6 bases). The CDR3 totals 14 residues. Germline V gene sequence: CDR1 MDHEN, CDR2 SYDVKM. Trimming cost V 5 bases and J 6 bases, with 14 bases left between them. CDR3 loop: CASSGQGSFQPQHF. The CDR3 nucleotides are TGTGCCAGCAGTGGCCAGGGGTCTTTTCAGCCCCAGCATTTT. Full variable domain (outside the CDR3, taken from reference TRBV28 and TRBJ1-5): DVKVTQSSRYLVKRTGEKVFLECVQDMDHENMFWYRQDPGLGLRLIYFSYDVKMKEKGDIPEGYSVSREKKERFSLILESASTNQTSMYLCASSGQGSFQPQHFGDGTRLSIL.

The chain couples TRBV10-3 to TRBJ1-6; D is unclear. The length of the CDR3 is 15 residues. From germline, CDR1 is ENHRY and CDR2 SYGVKD. V gave up 10 bases and J gave up 9 bases, with 22 bases separating them. DNA of the CDR3: TGTGCCACGATGGAGGGAAGCCCTTCATTTTCACCCCTCCACTTT. Its protein product is CATMEGSPSFSPLHF.

The V call is TRBV7-2, the J call TRBJ1-2, with D possibly being TRBD1 (5 bases). V gave up 3 bases and J gave up 4 bases, with 18 bases separating them. CDR3 length: 16 amino acids. Germline CDR1 and CDR2: SGHTA and FQGNSA. Here the CDR3 DNA reads TGTGCCAGCAGCTTGTTCTCGGGGGAGACCTTCTATGGCTACACCTTC. Translated, it gives CASSLFSGETFYGYTF.

In its sample, this clone was seen a few times. The chain has TRBV6-6 and TRBJ1-5; D possibly corresponds to TRBD1 (6 bases). CDR1 is MNHNY, CDR2 SVGAGI, per germline (reference sequence). Trimming removed 6 bases at V and 6 bases at J, with 15 bases between. The CDR3 covers 14 residues. Written as DNA, the CDR3 is TGTGCCAGCAGACAGGGCGAGGGGAGTCAGCCCCAGCATTTT. Translating it yields CASRQGEGSQPQHF.

This clone has only one observation. The V gene is TRBV5-8, the J gene TRBJ2-7; 7 bases are a match to TRBD2. The CDR3 length is 14 residues. Germline CDR1 reads SGHTS; CDR2 reads YDEGEE. Germline trimming cut 2 bases from V and 7 bases from J; bases unmatched to any gene: 9. CDR3 DNA sequence: TGTGCCAGCAGCTTAGCGGGGAGAGCGGGGGAGCAGTACTTC. Translation gives CASSLAGRAGEQYF.

The V gene is TRBV5-1, the J gene TRBJ2-1; D may be TRBD2 (6 bases). CDR3 length: 15 residues. V was shortened by 2 bases and J by 5 bases, with 14 bases between the two germline ends. The V gene's germline CDR1 is SGHRS and CDR2 YFSETQ. The CDR3 spells CASSFGLSSHNEQFF. The CDR3 DNA sequence: TGCGCCAGCAGCTTTGGACTAAGTAGCCACAATGAGCAGTTCTTC.

In DNA, the CDR3 is TGTGCCAGCAGCTTGGCCGGGACAGCAGAAGAAAAACTGTTTTTT. It encodes CASSLAGTAEEKLFF. The gene calls are TRBV7-2 and TRBJ1-4; TRBD1 matches 7 bases. The CDR3 spans 15 residues. Germline loops: CDR1 SGHTA, CDR2 FQGNSA. J gave up 8 bases and V 3 bases, and 9 bases lay outside the gene matches. The complete variable domain, with remaining parts taken from reference TRBV7-2 and TRBJ1-4, reads GAGVSQSPSNKVTEKGKDVELRCDPISGHTALYWYRQSLGQGLEFLIYFQGNSAPDKSGLPSDRFSAERTGGSVSTLTIQRTQQEDSAVYLCASSLAGTAEEKLFFGSGTQLSVL.

This sequence joins TRBV7-9 and TRBJ2-1, with TRBD2 matching 9 bases. Germline V gives CDR1 SEHNR, CDR2 FQNEAQ (reference sequence). V lost 5 bases to trimming and J lost 8 bases; unmatched junction nucleotides: 16. This CDR3 comprises 17 residues. CDR3 nucleotides: TGTGCCAGCAGCCTCCTTATAAGTAGCGGGAGTATCGATGAGCAGTTCTTC. It specifies CASSLLISSGSIDEQFF.

The chain couples TRBV5-4 to TRBJ2-7; 11 bases are a match to TRBD2. The CDR3 extends over 14 amino acids. Germline CDR1 reads SGHNT; CDR2 reads YYREEE (reference sequence). The trim removed 4 bases at V and 7 bases at J, leaving 7 bases unmatched. CDR3 DNA: TGTGCCAGCAGCCGACTAGCGGGACAGGAGGAGCAGTACTTC. This gives the protein CASSRLAGQEEQYF.

The V call is TRBV25-1, the J call TRBJ2-5, with TRBD2 matching over 7 bases. The CDR3 is made up of 15 amino acids. The trim removed 1 base at V and 5 bases at J, leaving 7 bases unmatched. Germline loops: CDR1 MGHDK, CDR2 SYGVNS. DNA of the CDR3: TGTGCCAGCAGTGAATCTAGCGGCCGCTGGGAGACCCAGTACTTC. Translation gives CASSESSGRWETQYF.

The chain employs TRBV25-1 and TRBJ1-1; possible D gene TRBD1, 6 bases. Germline V gives CDR1 MGHDK, CDR2 SYGVNS. Trimming stripped 4 bases from V and 1 base from J, with 13 bases between. The CDR3 runs to 15 residues. As DNA, the CDR3 is TGTGCCAGCAGTGTCCAGGGGATGGAGAACACTGAAGCTTTCTTT. Encoded protein: CASSVQGMENTEAFF.

The gene calls are TRBV7-3 and TRBJ2-5, with D possibly being TRBD2 (6 bases). The CDR3 has 14 amino acids. V gave up 8 bases and J gave up 5 bases, with 18 bases separating them. CDR1 is SGHTA and CDR2 is FQGTGA in the germline V gene. The CDR3 nucleotides are TGTGCCAGCTCCTTAACCGGGAGAGGGGAGACCCAGTACTTC. Translation gives CASSLTGRGETQYF. Supplemented by reference TRBV7-3 and TRBJ2-5, the full variable domain reads GAGVSQTPSNKVTEKGKYVELRCDPISGHTALYWYRQSLGQGPEFLIYFQGTGAADDSGLPNDRFFAVRPEGSVSTLKIQRTERGDSAVYLCASSLTGRGETQYFGPGTRLLVL.

The table lists this clone with a count of one. J is TRBJ2-3 and V is TRBV7-2; 12 nucleotides line up with TRBD2. This CDR3 is 20 amino acids long. Germline V gene data show CDR1 as SGHTA and CDR2 as FQGNSA. After removal of 0 bases from V and 0 bases from J, the junction contained 10 bases not matched to a gene. CDR3 DNA sequence: TGTGCCAGCAGCTTAGCGCTAGGCCTAGCGGGAGGGAAAAGCACAGATACGCAGTATTTT. Translation: CASSLALGLAGGKSTDTQYF.

The V call is TRBV9, the J call TRBJ2-3; 10 bases are a match to TRBD2. Germline-derived CDR1 and CDR2 are SGDLS and YYNGEE. The CDR3 runs 15 residues. With 2 bases clipped from V and 4 bases from J, the junction kept 4 bases outside the gene matches. Here the CDR3 DNA reads TGTGCCAGCAGCGTCGCTAGCGGGAGTTCAGATACGCAGTATTTT. The encoded protein is CASSVASGSSDTQYF.

The rearrangement links TRBV19 to TRBJ2-1, with 8 bases aligning to TRBD2. Germline CDR1 LNHDA, CDR2 SQIVND (reference sequence). The CDR3 loop spans 21 amino acids. V lost 2 bases, J lost 1 base, and 19 bases stayed unmatched. The CDR3 protein is CASSISSKSGSLNPSYNEQFF. CDR3 DNA sequence: TGTGCCAGTAGTATATCGTCTAAAAGCGGGAGCCTAAACCCGTCCTACAATGAGCAGTTCTTC.

This sequence joins TRBV2 and TRBJ2-3; 11 bases line up with TRBD2. Unmatched junction bases numbered 6, after V lost 7 bases and J lost 3 bases. This CDR3 region has 15 residues. CDR1 and CDR2 from the germline V gene are SNHLY and FYNNEI. The CDR3 spells CASMNTSGRTDTQYF. The CDR3 DNA sequence: TGTGCCAGCATGAACACTAGCGGGAGAACAGATACGCAGTATTTT.

This chain uses TRBV5-1 with TRBJ1-5; the match to TRBD1 covers 7 bases. The CDR3 consists of 15 residues. In germline, CDR1 is SGHRS, CDR2 YFSETQ. The J segment lost 4 bases and the V segment lost 7 bases, leaving 11 bases of the junction unmatched. The CDR3 coding sequence is TGCGCCAGCTCCCGAGAGGGGGCCCTAAATCAGCCCCAGCATTTT. Residues: CASSREGALNQPQHF.

The V and J genes are TRBV11-2 and TRBJ1-2; TRBD1 might be the D (5 bases). V lost 5 bases to trimming and J lost 2 bases, with 15 bases between them. The CDR3 covers 15 residues. Looked up from germline, CDR1 is SGHAT and CDR2 is FQNNGV. The CDR3 region is CASSPMTALNYGYTF. The CDR3 DNA follows: TGTGCCAGCAGCCCGATGACAGCCCTAAACTATGGCTACACCTTC.

V is TRBV9 and J is TRBJ2-7; 8 nucleotides line up with TRBD2. Germline values: CDR1 SGDLS, CDR2 YYNGEE. The CDR3 sequence is 16 residues long. J gave up 2 bases and V 0 bases, and 7 bases lay outside the gene matches. The chain's CDR3 is CASSVGEAGVAYEQYF. As DNA, the CDR3 is TGTGCCAGCAGCGTAGGGGAAGCGGGAGTAGCCTACGAGCAGTACTTC.

V usage is TRBV9 and J usage is TRBJ2-3; 10 bases map to TRBD1. The junction had 7 bases not matched to a gene; V was cut back by 0 bases and J by 3 bases. CDR3 length: 17 amino acids. The germline gives CDR1 SGDLS, CDR2 YYNGEE. The CDR3: CASSVEARTGGTDTQYF. The CDR3 DNA sequence: TGTGCCAGCAGCGTAGAGGCGCGGACAGGGGGAACAGATACGCAGTATTTT.

The chain links TRBV27 to TRBJ1-1, with 7 bases lining up with TRBD1. With V trimmed by 6 bases and J by 5 bases, 9 bases remained unmatched. CDR3 length: 14 amino acids. Germline CDR1 reads MNHEY; CDR2 reads SMNVEV (reference sequence). CDR3 sequence reads: CASSSTGLRTEAFF. DNA of the CDR3: TGTGCCAGCAGCTCGACAGGGTTACGAACTGAAGCTTTCTTT.

The rearrangement links TRBV19 to TRBJ2-3; 13 bases align to TRBD2. Per the germline V gene, CDR1 is LNHDA and CDR2 is SQIVND (reference sequence). The CDR3 length is 17 residues. With V trimmed by 6 bases and J by 5 bases, 11 bases remained unmatched. The CDR3 reads CASRRTSGSWGEDTQYF. For the CDR3, the DNA is TGTGCCAGTAGGAGGACTAGCGGGAGCTGGGGTGAAGATACGCAGTATTTT.

This clone was observed a handful of times. The V and J genes are TRBV9 and TRBJ2-7; D possibly corresponds to TRBD2 (5 bases). The germline V and J ends were trimmed by 4 bases and 2 bases, with 13 bases remaining between them. Per the germline V gene, CDR1 is SGDLS and CDR2 is YYNGEE. The CDR3 covers 14 residues. The CDR3 region is CASSPRGPPYEQYF. The CDR3, as DNA: TGTGCCAGCAGCCCCCGGGGTCCGCCCTACGAGCAGTACTTC.

This clone was recorded only once. This chain connects TRBV15 to TRBJ1-2; 7 bases align to TRBD1. Germline trimming cut 3 bases from V and 6 bases from J; bases unmatched to any gene: 10. CDR3 length: 15 amino acids. Germline V gene sequence: CDR1 LNHNV, CDR2 YYDKDF (reference sequence). The CDR3 coding sequence is TGTGCCACCAGCAGGCCAGAGACAGGGCCTAATGGCTACACCTTC. Translating gives CATSRPETGPNGYTF.

The V call is TRBV19, the J call TRBJ2-1; 9 bases are shared with TRBD2. V was pared by 5 bases and J by 9 bases, with 14 bases of the junction left unmatched. This CDR3 contains 16 residues. Per germline, CDR1 LNHDA and CDR2 SQIVND (reference sequence). The DNA for the CDR3 is TGTGCCAGTAGTCCGCCCTTTATAGCGGGAGTTGGTGAGCAGTTCTTC. This sequence encodes CASSPPFIAGVGEQFF.

Concerning this clone itself: The same CDR3 is also encoded by other DNA sequences in this sample. The V call is TRBV10-3, the J call TRBJ1-1; unclear D gene. This CDR3 is built from 15 residues. Germline V lookup: CDR1 ENHRY, CDR2 SYGVKD. The V end lost 0 bases, the J end lost 2 bases, and 10 bases lay between the germline ends. CDR3 bases: TGTGCCATCAGTGAGTCTGGGCAAGGCAACACTGAAGCTTTCTTT. Protein: CAISESGQGNTEAFF.

The chain links TRBV3-1 (or the pseudogene TRBV3-2) to TRBJ1-3; 9 bases match TRBD1. V shed 1 base, J shed 2 bases, and the junction held 3 bases outside the gene matches. CDR1 and CDR2 (germline): LGHDT, YNNKEL (reference sequence). The CDR3 sequence is 16 residues long. For the CDR3, the DNA is TGTGCCAGCAGCCAAGCCGGGACAGGGCCTGGAAACACCATATATTTT. Its protein is CASSQAGTGPGNTIYF.

The chain joins TRBV21-1 to TRBJ1-6; the D call in the table, TRBD1, was not verified against the DNA. TRBV21-1 constitutes a pseudogene. The CDR3 runs 17 residues. CDR3 in amino acids: CAIRSGTESSYNSPLHF. CDR3 bases: TGTGCCATTCGGTCCGGGACAGAGAGCTCCTATAATTCACCCCTCCACTTT.